This T cell receptor beta chain is drawn from a study of blood T cells in healthy people across ages. V was pared by 2 bases and J by 2 bases, with 31 bases between. The CDR3 spans 22 residues. Germline CDR1 and CDR2: MNHEY and SVGEGT. A second roughly 6 to 11 cycle PCR used barcoded and J-beta primers. Using its own MiXCR run on the 5' RACE reads, TCRdb lists one record per CDR3 protein. The sample comprises around 1.1 million distinct CDR3 sequences, around two fifths of which are singletons, and approximately 14% rests with the top ten. The sequenced sample was blood. This receptor was obtained from a man younger than 30 in good health. The gene calls are TRBV6-2 or TRBV6-3 and TRBJ2-1; no definite D call. The CDR3 sequence: CASSYLFQAPLGSRLTYNEQFF. As DNA, the CDR3 is TGTGCCAGCAGTTACCTATTCCAGGCACCTCTGGGCTCACGCCTGACCTACAATGAGCAGTTCTTC.